This T cell receptor (beta chain) originates from a study of somatic mutations in cytotoxic T cells in rheumatoid arthritis. At the level of the study: Purity of nearly 100% was reached when some V beta antibody-stained T-cell populations were flow-sorted, including V beta1+ cells sequenced for TCRB. Findings and limits, study-wide: Significant differences in CD8+ T-cell clonality were not found between rheumatoid arthritis patients and healthy controls (age-matched).

Buffy coats from blood donors, median age about 56 years (range roughly 20-80), approximately 60% female, served as healthy controls. About this clone: What it recognizes is unknown.

V lost 0 bases to trimming and J lost 2 bases, with 7 bases between them. The CDR3 runs 14 residues. The germline V gene encodes CDR1 SGDLS and CDR2 YYNGEE. The repertoire was sequenced with immunoSEQ multiplex PCR; TCRdb's copy has only in-frame clones and lacks some. The table has tens of thousands of clones, more than 80% seen once; the top ten hold about 3.2%. The TCR was taken from a man aged 40-49 years in good health. The genes are TRBV9 and TRBJ2-3; no reliable D call. The sequenced sample was CD8+ T cells sorted from blood. CDR3 sequence reads: CASSVVGNTDTQYF. CDR3 sequence (DNA): TGTGCCAGCAGCGTAGTGGGGAACACAGATACGCAGTATTTT.